These 30 T cell receptor beta chains were sequenced from one sample in a study of T cells in Graves' hyperthyroidism and ophthalmopathy. Using RNA transcripts as the source, TCR beta CDR3 regions were amplified. A first-round RT-PCR of the TCR CDR3 used the HTBI primer set. TCRdb used MiXCR to reprocess the multiplex PCR reads, holding one entry per CDR3 protein. The table lists about 320,000 distinct CDR3 sequences, roughly 17% of them singletons. Specimen: blood. The receptor set was obtained from a man aged 25 to 45 with Graves' hyperthyroidism.

This clonotype has a count of ten or more. The CDR3 nucleotides are TGTGCCAGCTCACCTGGAACAGCCTCTAACTATGGCTACACCTTC. It translates to CASSPGTASNYGYTF. This rearrangement joins TRBV18 to TRBJ1-2; D is undetermined. V dropped 3 bases and J dropped 0 bases, with 11 bases sitting between them. This CDR3 region has 15 residues. The germline V gene encodes CDR1 KGHSH and CDR2 LQKENI.

The V gene is TRBV11-1, the J gene TRBJ2-7, with D possibly called TRBD1 or TRBD2 (7 bases each). The CDR3 has 13 amino acids. Deletions cut 5 bases from V and 6 bases from J, with 14 bases between. Germline CDR1 is SGHAT and CDR2 is FQDESV (reference sequence). CDR3 sequence: CASSVTGEGEQYF. DNA of the CDR3: TGTGCCAGCAGCGTAACAGGGGAGGGCGAGCAGTACTTC.

This clonotype was seen repeatedly, ten times or more. The V gene is TRBV20-1, the J gene TRBJ2-7; tentative D call: TRBD2 (5 bases). CDR1 and CDR2 from the germline V gene are DFQATT and SNEGSKA (reference sequence). The CDR3 extends over 13 amino acids. Trimming took off 2 bases at V and 2 bases at J, with 10 bases between the two ends. CDR3 coding DNA: TGCAGTGCTAGAATGCGGGTTACCTACGAGCAGTACTTC. This gives the protein CSARMRVTYEQYF.

This clonotype was seen repeatedly, ten times or more. The rearrangement joins TRBV30 to TRBJ2-5; D is uncertain. Trimming took 7 bases from V and 3 from J, leaving 6 bases between them. The CDR3 covers 10 residues. From germline, CDR1 is GTSNPN and CDR2 SVGIG (reference sequence). CDR3 loop: CAFREETQYF. As DNA, the CDR3 is TGTGCCTTCCGGGAAGAGACCCAGTACTTC.

This clonotype appeared many times. This chain connects TRBV12-3 or TRBV12-4 to TRBJ1-2; D gene uncertain. V dropped 1 base and J dropped 4 bases, with 1 base sitting between them. The CDR3 is 11 amino acids. CDR3 sequence (DNA): TGTGCCAGCAGTTTAGGCTATGGCTACACCTTC. Translating gives CASSLGYGYTF.

This clonotype has just a few counts. CDR3 sequence: CASSALLAGGSPDTQYF. CDR3 nucleotide sequence: TGTGCCAGCAGCGCCCTACTGGCGGGAGGTTCCCCAGATACGCAGTATTTT. J is TRBJ2-3 and V is TRBV9, with 8 bases matching TRBD2. V shed 3 bases and J 4 bases; nucleotides not matched to a gene: 13. This CDR3 has 17 residues. The germline gives CDR1 SGDLS, CDR2 YYNGEE.

This clonotype was recorded many times. The CDR3 region has the DNA TGTGCCAGCACTCAAGGGAGGACGGGAAACACCATATATTTT. Its translation: CASTQGRTGNTIYF. V gene TRBV12-3 or TRBV12-4 combines with J gene TRBJ1-3; no reliable D call. Trimming cost V 7 bases and J 4 bases, with 14 bases left between them. The CDR3 spans 14 residues.

This clonotype was counted a few times. The chain links TRBV11-2 to TRBJ2-7, with 11 bases matching TRBD2. V was clipped by 1 base and J by 4 bases; unmatched bases: 9. CDR1 and CDR2 (germline): SGHAT, FQNNGV. This CDR3 contains 17 residues. The CDR3 region is CASSLGSLAGVGYEQYF. In DNA form, the CDR3 reads TGTGCCAGCAGCTTAGGGTCACTAGCGGGAGTTGGGTACGAGCAGTACTTC.

This clonotype has a handful of counts. V usage is TRBV4-1 and J usage is TRBJ2-1; TRBD2 matches 7 bases. The junction had 5 bases not matched to a gene; V was cut back by 1 base and J by 5 bases. The CDR3 runs to 15 residues. The germline CDR1 and CDR2 sequences are MGHRA and YSYEKL. The CDR3 sequence: CASSQGYGGNNEQFF. In nucleotides, the CDR3 is TGCGCCAGCAGCCAAGGATACGGGGGGAACAATGAGCAGTTCTTC.

This clonotype was recorded a few times. The rearrangement uses TRBV29-1 and TRBJ2-1, with D possibly matching TRBD2 (5 bases). This CDR3 has 13 residues. CDR1 and CDR2 from the germline V gene are SQVTM and ANQGSEA. V lost 6 bases and J 8 bases, leaving 17 bases between the germline ends. CDR3 region: CSVWLSSGDEQFF. CDR3 in DNA: TGCAGCGTCTGGCTGTCGAGCGGCGATGAGCAGTTCTTC.

The rearrangement links TRBV20-1 to TRBJ2-7; the D gene is possibly TRBD2 (5 bases). Germline V gene sequence: CDR1 DFQATT, CDR2 SNEGSKA (reference sequence). CDR3 length: 11 amino acids. The CDR3 bases are TGCAGCGGTAATCTAGCTAACGAGCAGTACTTC. Residues: CSGNLANEQYF.

On this clonotype: This sequence may be a read error, since a much larger clone differs from it by one base. The chain carries TRBV18 and TRBJ2-7, with D unresolved. CDR1 and CDR2 from the germline V gene are KGHSH and LQKENI. The CDR3 consists of 12 residues. Trimming left V 5 bases short and J 6 bases short, with 11 bases between. CDR3 in amino acids: CASSTNKAEQYF. The CDR3 region has the DNA TGTGCCAGCTCAACAAACAAGGCCGAGCAGTACTTC.

The chain is built from TRBV29-1 and TRBJ2-3; TRBD2 might be the D (6 bases). The CDR3 covers 14 residues. Germline V CDR1 and CDR2: SQVTM, ANQGSEA. V shed 6 bases and J shed 1 base, with 14 bases lying between them. The CDR3 DNA sequence: TGCAGCGTCCGGGGGAGTGGGGGCACAGATACGCAGTATTTT. This translates into CSVRGSGGTDTQYF.

This clonotype was found once. The rearrangement links TRBV9 to TRBJ2-5, with D tentatively TRBD2 (6 bases). V lost 4 bases and J lost 3, with 13 bases in between. CDR3 size: 14 residues. CDR1 and CDR2 (germline): SGDLS, YYNGEE. The CDR3 DNA is TGTGCCAGCAGCCTTAGCAGGAGGGAAGAGACCCAGTACTTC. Translated, it gives CASSLSRREETQYF.

The gene calls are TRBV29-1 and TRBJ2-3; D unclear. Per the germline V gene, CDR1 is SQVTM and CDR2 is ANQGSEA. The CDR3 runs to 12 residues. The CDR3 loop reads CGALRDTDTQYF. CDR3 DNA: TGCGGCGCCCTCCGTGATACAGATACGCAGTATTTT.

This clonotype has a handful of counts. The V and J genes are TRBV24-1 and TRBJ1-2, with 9 bases aligning to TRBD1. The CDR3 totals 16 residues. CDR1 and CDR2 (germline): KGHDR, SFDVKD. V trimming: 3 bases; J trimming: 7 bases; junction bases outside the gene matches: 11. CDR3 residues: CATSDPPGQGMSGYTF. The CDR3 DNA reads TGTGCCACCAGTGATCCCCCGGGACAGGGAATGAGTGGCTACACCTTC.

Concerning this clonotype itself: A clone one base away is much larger, so this may be a read error. V and J are TRBV2 and TRBJ2-3, with a tentative D call TRBD2 (5 bases). CDR3 size: 14 residues. CDR1 and CDR2 (germline): SNHLY, FYNNEI. V was trimmed by 6 bases and J by 5 bases, leaving 15 bases between them. The CDR3 nucleotides read TGTGCCAGCAGAGAACAGAGGGCATTAGATACGCAGTATTTT. It encodes CASREQRALDTQYF.

The genes are TRBV7-2 and TRBJ2-2, with D possibly TRBD1 on 5 matching bases. Trimming cost V 3 bases and J 1 base, with 9 bases left between them. Germline CDR1 reads SGHTA; CDR2 reads FQGNSA. CDR3 length: 15 amino acids. Here the CDR3 DNA reads TGTGCCAGCAGCTTGGGGCTTCAGAACACCGGGGAGCTGTTTTTT. The encoded protein is CASSLGLQNTGELFF.

The table lists this clonotype with many counts. The chain employs TRBV28 and TRBJ2-5, with 14 bases fitting TRBD2. The CDR3 has 20 amino acids. The germline gives CDR1 MDHEN, CDR2 SYDVKM. J lost 0 bases, V lost 8 bases, and 17 bases had no gene match. The CDR3 here is CASSASGLAGVAGYQETQYF. The CDR3 DNA is TGTGCCAGCTCTGCCTCGGGACTAGCGGGAGTAGCCGGGTACCAAGAGACCCAGTACTTC.

The genes are TRBV6-2 or TRBV6-3 and TRBJ1-2, with D hard to call. Trimming took 5 bases from V and 7 from J, leaving 14 bases between them. Germline V gene sequence: CDR1 MNHEY, CDR2 SVGEGT. The CDR3 covers 13 residues. CDR3 residues: CASSAYLGGGYTF. For the CDR3, the DNA is TGTGCCAGCAGTGCCTATCTGGGTGGTGGCTACACCTTC.

As to this clonotype: A much larger clone differs from this one at a single base, so this may be a read error. The CDR3 sequence is CASRSLAGANEQLF. Here the CDR3 DNA reads TGCGCCAGCAGAAGCTTAGCGGGAGCCAATGAGCAGCTCTTC. V usage is TRBV5-1 and J usage is TRBJ2-1; 9 bases line up with TRBD2. The CDR3 is 14 residues long. Germline CDR1 and CDR2: SGHRS and YFSETQ. Complete variable domain (other parts from reference TRBV5-1 and TRBJ2-1): KAGVTQTPRYLIKTRGQQVTLSCSPISGHRSVSWYQQTPGQGLQFLFEYFSETQRNKGNFPGRFSGRQFSNSRSEMNVSTLELGDSALYLCASRSLAGANEQLFGPGTRLTVL.

There are many counts of this clonotype. The V gene is TRBV29-1, the J gene TRBJ2-7, with 11 positions matching TRBD2. The CDR3 runs to 15 residues. Trimming cost V 5 bases and J 2 bases; bases outside gene matches: 8. From germline, CDR1 is SQVTM and CDR2 ANQGSEA. CDR3 sequence reads: CSVPPLAGGTYEQYF. CDR3 nucleotide sequence: TGCAGCGTTCCCCCTCTAGCGGGAGGAACCTACGAGCAGTACTTC.

This clonotype was seen many times. The rearrangement uses TRBV28 and TRBJ2-3; 9 nucleotides line up with TRBD1. This CDR3 contains 15 residues. V shed 6 bases and J 5 bases; nucleotides not matched to a gene: 9. Germline lookup yields CDR1 MDHEN and CDR2 SYDVKM. CDR3 DNA sequence: TGTGCCAGCAGCATTATGGGACAGGGTGAAGATACGCAGTATTTT. It encodes CASSIMGQGEDTQYF.

This clonotype was found many times. V gene TRBV13 combines with J gene TRBJ1-1; D ambiguous. Germline loops: CDR1 PRHDT, CDR2 FYEKMQ (reference sequence). V lost 3 bases, J lost 5 bases, and 13 bases lay in between. The CDR3 sequence is 14 residues long. The CDR3 protein is CASSFSETETEAFF. The CDR3 DNA follows: TGTGCCAGCAGCTTTTCCGAAACGGAGACTGAAGCTTTCTTT. The full variable domain, in which reference TRBV13 and TRBJ1-1 provide the parts outside the CDR3, is AAGVIQSPRHLIKEKRETATLKCYPIPRHDTVYWYQQGPGQDPQFLISFYEKMQSDKGSIPDRFSAQQFSDYHSELNMSSLELGDSALYFCASSFSETETEAFFGQGTRLTVV.

At least ten counts were recorded for this clonotype. The V and J genes are TRBV2 and TRBJ2-3; D assignment may be TRBD1 or TRBD2 (5 bases each). This CDR3 spans 14 amino acids. CDR1 SNHLY and CDR2 FYNNEI come from the germline V gene. With 7 bases removed from V and 2 bases from J, the gap between germline ends came to 13 bases. This chain's CDR3 is CASKGPDFTDTQYF. The CDR3, as DNA: TGTGCCAGCAAGGGACCAGATTTCACAGATACGCAGTATTTT.

This clonotype was counted many times. The J gene is TRBJ2-7, the V gene TRBV7-8; 9 bases are a match to TRBD2. CDR1 SGHVS and CDR2 FQNEAQ come from the germline V gene. This CDR3 region has 17 residues. The junction had 9 bases not matched to a gene; V was cut back by 2 bases and J by 1 base. The CDR3 bases are TGTGCCAGCAGCTTATGGGCTAGCGGGATCGAGTCCTACGAGCAGTACTTC. Protein sequence: CASSLWASGIESYEQYF.

This clonotype has a count of ten or more. The genes are TRBV7-9 and TRBJ2-3; D is possibly TRBD1 (5 bases). The germline CDR1 and CDR2 sequences are SEHNR and FQNEAQ (reference sequence). V gave up 3 bases and J gave up 10 bases, with 11 bases separating them. The CDR3 is made up of 12 amino acids. The CDR3 is CASSFPGMAQYF. DNA of the CDR3: TGTGCCAGCAGCTTTCCAGGGATGGCGCAGTATTTT.

This chain joins TRBV20-1 and TRBJ1-4; TRBD1 matches at 12 bases. CDR3 length: 16 amino acids. CDR1 and CDR2 (germline): DFQATT, SNEGSKA (reference sequence). With V trimmed by 2 bases and J by 10 bases, 11 bases remained unmatched. The CDR3 spells CSARCGTGGCRGKLFF. DNA for the CDR3: TGCAGTGCTAGATGTGGGACAGGGGGCTGTCGAGGAAAACTGTTTTTT.

This clonotype occurred many times. The V call is TRBV28, the J call TRBJ2-1; D may correspond to TRBD1 or TRBD2 (5 bases each). Trimming shortened V by 7 bases and J by 4 bases, and 14 bases separated the two germline ends. Germline CDR1 is MDHEN and CDR2 is SYDVKM. The CDR3 sequence is 14 residues long. As DNA, the CDR3 is TGTGCCAGCACAATCGGGGCAGGGTACAATGAGCAGTTCTTC. Translated, it gives CASTIGAGYNEQFF.

This clonotype was observed at least ten times. The rearrangement links TRBV2 to TRBJ2-2; 9 bases fit TRBD1. The CDR3 extends over 14 amino acids. Germline trimming cut 10 bases from V and 5 bases from J; bases unmatched to any gene: 8. CDR1 is SNHLY, CDR2 FYNNEI, per germline. The CDR3 loop is CATGTGWGTGELFF. Written as DNA, the CDR3 is TGTGCCACCGGGACAGGGTGGGGGACCGGGGAGCTGTTTTTT.